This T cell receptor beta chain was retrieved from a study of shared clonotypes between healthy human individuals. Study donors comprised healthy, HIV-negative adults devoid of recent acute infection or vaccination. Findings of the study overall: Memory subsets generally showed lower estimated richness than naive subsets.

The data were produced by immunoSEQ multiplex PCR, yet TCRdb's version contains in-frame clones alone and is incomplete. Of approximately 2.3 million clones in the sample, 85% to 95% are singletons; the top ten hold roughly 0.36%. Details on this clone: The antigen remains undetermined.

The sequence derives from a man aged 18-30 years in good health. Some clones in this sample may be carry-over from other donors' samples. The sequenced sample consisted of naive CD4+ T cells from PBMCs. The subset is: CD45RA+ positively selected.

In nucleotides, the CDR3 is TGTGCGACCACTAGCGACCTAGGGAATGAGCAGTTCTTC. This codes for CATTSDLGNEQFF. V is TRBV12-5 and J is TRBJ2-1; 7 nucleotides agree with TRBD2. The V gene's germline CDR1 is LGHNT and CDR2 FRNRAP. The CDR3 totals 13 residues.